This TCR beta chain was identified in a study of shared clonotypes between healthy human individuals. General observations from the study: Sampling used blood alone; tissue repertoires probably differ. Researchers found naive subsets generally carried larger estimated richness than memory subsets.

V was cut by 1 base and J by 0 bases, with 10 bases left in between. This CDR3 contains 16 residues. CDR1 and CDR2 (germline): SGHVS, FQNEAQ. As regards this clone: The antigen is undetermined.

Over several immunoSEQ plates, each subset's genomic DNA was distributed in even portions. Generated by immunoSEQ multiplex PCR, the TCRdb table keeps only in-frame clones and is missing some. The table records some 800,000 clones, around 92% of them present only once. In the naive CD8 group, cells lacked CD45RO and were positively selected for CCR7, so terminally differentiated effector memory CD45RA+ cells were left out. Input material: naive CD8+ T cells sorted from blood. The chain combines TRBV7-8 with TRBJ1-5, with D hard to call. The receptor was isolated from a man in his thirties or forties in good health. This CDR3 reads CASSLGAGDSNQPQHF. The DNA of the CDR3 is TGTGCCAGCAGCTTAGGGGCAGGTGATAGCAATCAGCCCCAGCATTTT.